Given below is one TCR beta chain in context. Its recognized antigen is unknown. Base-call qualities are not available, and no considerably larger clone is one nucleotide away. These data are taken from a study of control samples from healthy donors and cancer patients (dated by TCRdb to about 2020). Receptor amplification or capture employed the immunoSEQ multiplex PCR assay. Here the immuneACCESS table is served through TCRdb, limited to in-frame sequences with V and J called. Missing clones are a known gap in these copies; in checked studies unresolved V genes cover under half, and the rest lacks a known reason. The sample data list tens of thousands of clones, and roughly 80% of these were observed just once. The leading ten clones occupy approximately 2.8% of the sample. The sample comprised PBMCs. The TCR comes from a woman aged 45-65 years with lung cancer.

The nucleotide sequence is given as TGTGCCAGCAGCTTGAGAGGGGGGAGATCTGAAGCTTTCTTT. Translated, this is CASSLRGGRSEAFF. This chain is built from TRBV5-8 and TRBJ1-1; TRBD1 is a possible D gene, resting on 6 matching bases. Taken from the germline V gene, the CDR1 and CDR2 loops are SGHTS and YDEGEE. Trimming at the junction amounts to 1 base on V and 6 bases on J, and the germline ends lie 13 bases apart. Spanning cysteine to phenylalanine, the CDR3 consists of 14 amino acids. This entry keeps only the CDR3 DNA: 42 bases, framed from base 1. The full variable domain, completed from the reference TRBV5-8 and TRBJ1-1 proteins outside the CDR3, reads EAGVTQSPTHLIKTRGQQATLRCSPISGHTSVYWYQQALGLGLQFLLWYDEGEERNRGNFPPRFSGRQFPNYSSELNVNALELEDSALYLCASSLRGGRSEAFFGQGTRLTVV.